This TCR beta chain was observed in a study of CD8 T cells in Susac syndrome. CD8+ and CD4+ T cells from blood underwent TCR beta sequencing, which was carried out in a high-throughput format. The multiple sclerosis controls were treatment-naive patients, and their relapsing-remitting disease was stable or active. TEMRA cells were FACS-enriched, and CD8+ and CD4+ T cells were isolated negatively. Germline-derived CDR1 and CDR2 are SGHDT and YYEEEE. The CDR3 sequence is 12 residues long. The ends were cut back, 4 bases at V and 3 bases at J, with 5 bases in the middle. cDNA came from roughly 0.53 to 1 ug RNA primed by random hexamers. TCRdb passed the immunoSEQ multiplex PCR reads through MiXCR, listing each CDR3 protein once. The repertoire consists of 100,000 to 150,000 distinct CDR3 sequences, with over 80% occurring once and the leading ten covering around 0.51%.

The source is a human donor with multiple sclerosis. V is TRBV5-6 and J is TRBJ2-1; unclear D gene. Material for sequencing was CD8+ T cells from PBMCs. The DNA of the CDR3 is TGTGCCAGCAGCGGAATCTACAATGAGCAGTTCTTC. Encoded protein: CASSGIYNEQFF.